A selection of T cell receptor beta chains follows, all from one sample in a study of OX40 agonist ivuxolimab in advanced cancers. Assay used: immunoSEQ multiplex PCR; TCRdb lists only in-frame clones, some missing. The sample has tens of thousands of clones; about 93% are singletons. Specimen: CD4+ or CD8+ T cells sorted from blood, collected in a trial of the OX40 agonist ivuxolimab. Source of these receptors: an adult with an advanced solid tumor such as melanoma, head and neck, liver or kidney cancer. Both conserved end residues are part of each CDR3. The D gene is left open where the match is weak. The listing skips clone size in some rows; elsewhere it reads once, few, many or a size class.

CDR3 DNA: TGCGCCAGCAGGGGTTCCGGGGAGCTGTTTTTT
CDR3 protein: CASRGSGELFF
D gene: -
J gene: TRBJ2-2
V gene: TRBV10-1
clone size: -

CDR3 DNA: TGTGCCAGTACCGCCGACAGCTCTAGCAATCAGCCCCAGCATTTT
CDR3 protein: CASTADSSSNQPQHF
D gene: -
J gene: TRBJ1-5
V gene: TRBV19
clone size: -

CDR3 DNA: TGTGCCAGCAGCTCCTCCGGGACAGGGTATCGGACCATATATTTT
CDR3 protein: CASSSSGTGYRTIYF
D gene: TRBD1
J gene: TRBJ1-3
V gene: TRBV7-8
clone size: -

CDR3 DNA: TGTGCCAGTAGTAGGACAGGTGAAGGTCCAGGGGAGCAGTACTTC
CDR3 protein: CASSRTGEGPGEQYF
D gene: TRBD1
J gene: TRBJ2-7
V gene: TRBV19
clone size: -

CDR3 DNA: TGTGCCAGCAGGCGGCTGAGGAACACTGAAGCTTTCTTT
CDR3 protein: CASRRLRNTEAFF
D gene: -
J gene: TRBJ1-1
V gene: TRBV6-5
clone size: -

CDR3 DNA: TGTGCCAGCGTCGCCCTCGATGAGCAGTTCTTC
CDR3 protein: CASVALDEQFF
D gene: -
J gene: TRBJ2-1
V gene: TRBV6-5
clone size: -

CDR3 DNA: TGTGCCAGTACCCCGATAGGTCTTTATGCAACTAATGAAAAACTGTTTTTT
CDR3 protein: CASTPIGLYATNEKLFF
D gene: -
J gene: TRBJ1-4
V gene: TRBV19
clone size: -

CDR3 DNA: TGTGCCAGCAGAGCGCCGGGACAGGTCTACGAGCAGTACTTC
CDR3 protein: CASRAPGQVYEQYF
D gene: TRBD1
J gene: TRBJ2-7
V gene: TRBV27
clone size: -

CDR3 DNA: TGTGCCAGCAGCACCGTGACCCACAATGAGCAGTTCTTC
CDR3 protein: CASSTVTHNEQFF
D gene: -
J gene: TRBJ2-1
V gene: TRBV5-4
clone size: -

CDR3 DNA: TGTGCCAGCAGTTTCGACAGAACATCTGGAAACACCATATATTTT
CDR3 protein: CASSFDRTSGNTIYF
D gene: -
J gene: TRBJ1-3
V gene: TRBV6-5
clone size: -

CDR3 DNA: TGTGCCAGCAGTGAAGATCTGGGGAGAACCTATGGCTACACCTTC
CDR3 protein: CASSEDLGRTYGYTF
D gene: -
J gene: TRBJ1-2
V gene: TRBV6-1
clone size: few

CDR3 DNA: TGTGCCTGCGGACAGGGTGACAATCAGCCCCAGCATTTT
CDR3 protein: CACGQGDNQPQHF
D gene: TRBD1
J gene: TRBJ1-5
V gene: TRBV18
clone size: few

CDR3 DNA: TGTGCCAGCAGCTTAGGGGCACCCTGGAAGGGACGACACACAGATACGCAGTATTTT
CDR3 protein: CASSLGAPWKGRHTDTQYF
D gene: -
J gene: TRBJ2-3
V gene: TRBV11-3
clone size: -

CDR3 DNA: TGTGCCAGCAGCCCAGGTACGGGAGTTAGCGAGACCCAGTACTTC
CDR3 protein: CASSPGTGVSETQYF
D gene: -
J gene: TRBJ2-5
V gene: TRBV9
clone size: -

CDR3 DNA: TGTGCCAGCAGTGAATGGGCTAGCGGGAGTCGAGATACGCAGTATTTT
CDR3 protein: CASSEWASGSRDTQYF
D gene: TRBD2
J gene: TRBJ2-3
V gene: TRBV25-1
clone size: -

CDR3 DNA: TGTGCCAGCAGCTTCCTAGCGACGGAGACCCAGTACTTC
CDR3 protein: CASSFLATETQYF
D gene: -
J gene: TRBJ2-5
V gene: TRBV5-5
clone size: -

CDR3 DNA: TGTGCCAGCAGCATCACCCCCGGGACTAGCATCAATGAGCAGTTCTTC
CDR3 protein: CASSITPGTSINEQFF
D gene: TRBD2
J gene: TRBJ2-1
V gene: TRBV9
clone size: -

CDR3 DNA: TGTGCCAGCAGCTTAGGTTCCTCATCCTACGAGCAGTACTTC
CDR3 protein: CASSLGSSSYEQYF
D gene: -
J gene: TRBJ2-7
V gene: TRBV11-3
clone size: -

CDR3 DNA: TGTGCCAGCACCCCCTCCGGGACGGACAATGAGCAGTTCTTC
CDR3 protein: CASTPSGTDNEQFF
D gene: -
J gene: TRBJ2-1
V gene: TRBV9
clone size: -

CDR3 DNA: TGCGCCAGCAGTGAGAAGAAAAAAGCTTTCTTT
CDR3 protein: CASSEKKKAFF
D gene: -
J gene: TRBJ1-1
V gene: TRBV10-2
clone size: -

CDR3 DNA: TGTGCCAGCAGCTTAACTAGATCTGGGACCCAGTACTTC
CDR3 protein: CASSLTRSGTQYF
D gene: -
J gene: TRBJ2-5
V gene: TRBV11-2
clone size: -

CDR3 DNA: TGTGCCAGCAGTGCCCGGACAGTTTGGACTGAAAAACTGTTTTTT
CDR3 protein: CASSARTVWTEKLFF
D gene: -
J gene: TRBJ1-4
V gene: TRBV6-5
clone size: -

CDR3 DNA: TGTGCCAGTAGTACAGACAAGTACTCCTACAATGAGCAGTTCTTC
CDR3 protein: CASSTDKYSYNEQFF
D gene: -
J gene: TRBJ2-1
V gene: TRBV19
clone size: -

CDR3 DNA: TGTGCCAGCAGACTGGGGATGTCAAGAGAGACCCAGTACTTC
CDR3 protein: CASRLGMSRETQYF
D gene: -
J gene: TRBJ2-5
V gene: TRBV6-5
clone size: -

CDR3 DNA: TGCGCCAGCAGCTTGCTCCTAGCGGGAGTTAGCACAGATACGCAGTATTTT
CDR3 protein: CASSLLLAGVSTDTQYF
D gene: TRBD2
J gene: TRBJ2-3
V gene: TRBV5-1
clone size: few

CDR3 DNA: TGTGCCATCAGTGAGAGGTCAGGGAACACTGAAGCTTTCTTT
CDR3 protein: CAISERSGNTEAFF
D gene: -
J gene: TRBJ1-1
V gene: TRBV10-3
clone size: -

CDR3 DNA: TGTGCCAGCAGCGGAGGGGTTTTGAACACTGAAGCTTTCTTT
CDR3 protein: CASSGGVLNTEAFF
D gene: -
J gene: TRBJ1-1
V gene: TRBV7-8
clone size: once

CDR3 DNA: TGCACCAGACCACAGGGCATAGAACGCTACGAGCAGTACTTC
CDR3 protein: CTRPQGIERYEQYF
D gene: -
J gene: TRBJ2-7
V gene: TRBV1
clone size: -

CDR3 DNA: TGTGCCAGCAGGGTCGGACCTTATCAGCCCCAGCATTTT
CDR3 protein: CASRVGPYQPQHF
D gene: -
J gene: TRBJ1-5
V gene: TRBV6-5
clone size: -

CDR3 DNA: TGTGCCACCAGCAGAGGGGGGACAGGGGGAGCATACGAGCAGTACTTC
CDR3 protein: CATSRGGTGGAYEQYF
D gene: TRBD1
J gene: TRBJ2-7
V gene: TRBV15
clone size: -

CDR3 DNA: TGTGCCAGCAGCCAGGGAGGGACTAGCGGCACAGATACGCAGTATTTT
CDR3 protein: CASSQGGTSGTDTQYF
D gene: TRBD2
J gene: TRBJ2-3
V gene: TRBV4-2
clone size: -

CDR3 DNA: TGTGCCAGCAGTCGCCCAGGGGAGGGCAATCAGCCCCAGCATTTT
CDR3 protein: CASSRPGEGNQPQHF
D gene: -
J gene: TRBJ1-5
V gene: TRBV25-1
clone size: -

CDR3 DNA: TGCGCCAGCAGCTCCACCGGGACTATATACAATGAGCAGTTCTTC
CDR3 protein: CASSSTGTIYNEQFF
D gene: TRBD2
J gene: TRBJ2-1
V gene: TRBV5-1
clone size: -

CDR3 DNA: TGTGCCAGCAGTTATGAACAGGGCGCCTACGAGCAGTACTTC
CDR3 protein: CASSYEQGAYEQYF
D gene: -
J gene: TRBJ2-7
V gene: TRBV6-6
clone size: -

CDR3 DNA: TGTGCCAGTACTCCGACAGGGGCTGGAAACACCATATATTTT
CDR3 protein: CASTPTGAGNTIYF
D gene: TRBD1
J gene: TRBJ1-3
V gene: TRBV19
clone size: -

CDR3 DNA: TGTGCCAGCAGCACGGGACACGCAAACTCTGGGGCCAACGTCCTGACTTTC
CDR3 protein: CASSTGHANSGANVLTF
D gene: -
J gene: TRBJ2-6
V gene: TRBV7-9
clone size: -

CDR3 DNA: TGCGCCAGCAGCTTGGCACAGGGGCACCTCTTGAACGAGCAGTACTTC
CDR3 protein: CASSLAQGHLLNEQYF
D gene: TRBD1
J gene: TRBJ2-7
V gene: TRBV5-1
clone size: -

CDR3 DNA: TGTGCCAGCAAACAGGGCGATAATTCACCCCTCCACTTT
CDR3 protein: CASKQGDNSPLHF
D gene: -
J gene: TRBJ1-6
V gene: TRBV6-5
clone size: -

CDR3 DNA: TGTGCCAGCAGCGACCGACAGAGCTACGAGCAGTACTTC
CDR3 protein: CASSDRQSYEQYF
D gene: -
J gene: TRBJ2-7
V gene: TRBV5-8
clone size: -

CDR3 DNA: TGTGCCAGCAGTTTGGGACCTAGCGGGGCAGGAGGGACCCAGTACTTC
CDR3 protein: CASSLGPSGAGGTQYF
D gene: TRBD2
J gene: TRBJ2-5
V gene: TRBV7-2
clone size: -

CDR3 DNA: TGTGCCAGCAGTCCCTCGGACAGCTCTGGAAACACCATATATTTT
CDR3 protein: CASSPSDSSGNTIYF
D gene: -
J gene: TRBJ1-3
V gene: TRBV6-5
clone size: -

CDR3 DNA: TGTGCCAGCAGCTTGGGCGGGGGAGGCTCCTACGAGCAGTACTTC
CDR3 protein: CASSLGGGGSYEQYF
D gene: TRBD2
J gene: TRBJ2-7
V gene: TRBV5-4
clone size: -

CDR3 DNA: TGTGCCAGCAGCTTGCGGGGTTCAGATCAGCCCCAGCATTTT
CDR3 protein: CASSLRGSDQPQHF
D gene: -
J gene: TRBJ1-5
V gene: TRBV5-6
clone size: -

CDR3 DNA: TGTGCCAGCAGAGCTTACTCCTACGAGCAGTACTTC
CDR3 protein: CASRAYSYEQYF
D gene: -
J gene: TRBJ2-7
V gene: TRBV6-1
clone size: -

CDR3 DNA: TGTGCCAGCTCACAAGCCTCAGGGAAAACTAATGAAAAACTGTTTTTT
CDR3 protein: CASSQASGKTNEKLFF
D gene: -
J gene: TRBJ1-4
V gene: TRBV18
clone size: -

CDR3 DNA: TGTGCCAGCAGCCCCCCGGTAGGAGAGCAGTACTTC
CDR3 protein: CASSPPVGEQYF
D gene: -
J gene: TRBJ2-7
V gene: TRBV7-2
clone size: -

CDR3 DNA: TGTGCCAGCAGCTCGAGGAATAGGTTTGACTATGGCTACACCTTC
CDR3 protein: CASSSRNRFDYGYTF
D gene: -
J gene: TRBJ1-2
V gene: TRBV7-9
clone size: -

CDR3 DNA: TGTGCCAGCAGCTTAGTGTTCCCAAACCCGCTCAATGAGCAGTTCTTC
CDR3 protein: CASSLVFPNPLNEQFF
D gene: -
J gene: TRBJ2-1
V gene: TRBV7-2
clone size: -

CDR3 DNA: TGCAGCGTTGGAGGGGGAGAGAACACTGAAGCTTTCTTT
CDR3 protein: CSVGGGENTEAFF
D gene: -
J gene: TRBJ1-1
V gene: TRBV29-1
clone size: -

CDR3 DNA: TGCGCCAGCAGCCGAGATAGAGCGGTCACAGATACGCAGTATTTT
CDR3 protein: CASSRDRAVTDTQYF
D gene: -
J gene: TRBJ2-3
V gene: TRBV5-1
clone size: -

CDR3 DNA: TGTGCCAGCATATCCCAGGCGAGCACAGATACGCAGTATTTT
CDR3 protein: CASISQASTDTQYF
D gene: -
J gene: TRBJ2-3
V gene: TRBV7-2
clone size: -